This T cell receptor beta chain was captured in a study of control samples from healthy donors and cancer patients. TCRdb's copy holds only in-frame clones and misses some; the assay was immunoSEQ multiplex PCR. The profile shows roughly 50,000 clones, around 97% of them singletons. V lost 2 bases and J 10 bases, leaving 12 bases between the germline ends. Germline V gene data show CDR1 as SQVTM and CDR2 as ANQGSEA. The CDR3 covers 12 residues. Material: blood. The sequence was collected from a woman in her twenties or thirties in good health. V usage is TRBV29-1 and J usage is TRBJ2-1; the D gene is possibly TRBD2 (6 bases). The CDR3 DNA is TGCAGCGTTGAATGGGAGGTCTTAGAGCAGTTCTTC. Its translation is CSVEWEVLEQFF.